The 6 T cell receptor beta chains below all came from one sample that was sequenced in a study of T cells in Graves' hyperthyroidism and ophthalmopathy. RNA transcripts were the template for amplifying TCR beta CDR3 regions. HTBI primers drove first-round RT-PCR of the TCR CDR3. TCRdb recomputed calls from the multiplex PCR reads with MiXCR, one row per CDR3 protein. The data show 450,000 to 700,000 distinct CDR3 sequences, under 60% seen once. Sequenced input: peripheral blood or thyroid tissue (not recorded which). These receptors were collected from an adult woman with Graves' disease, either hyperthyroidism or ophthalmopathy (not recorded which).

About this clonotype itself: Being one base from a much bigger clone, this may be a read error. V and J are TRBV11-2 and TRBJ2-7; D is uncertain. Trimming stripped 7 bases from V and 2 bases from J, with 15 bases between. The CDR3 covers 14 residues. CDR1 is SGHAT and CDR2 is FQNNGV in the germline V gene. The CDR3 loop is CASTLVPLPYEQYF. In nucleotides, the CDR3 is TGTGCCAGCACCCTAGTCCCACTACCCTACGAGCAGTACTTC.

This clonotype was found once. A much more abundant neighbour one base away suggests this may be a read error. The chain joins TRBV7-2 to TRBJ1-2; TRBD1 might be the D (6 bases). CDR3 size: 16 residues. CDR1 is SGHTA and CDR2 is FQGNSA in the germline V gene. This CDR3 reads CANSQAPGAGEGGYTF. CDR3 sequence (DNA): TGTGCCAACAGCCAAGCTCCTGGGGCAGGGGAAGGTGGCTACACCTTC.

This clonotype has a count of ten or more. This chain links TRBV6-6 with TRBJ1-5; 8 bases line up with TRBD1. The germline V gene encodes CDR1 MNHNY and CDR2 SVGAGI (reference sequence). The V gene end was trimmed by 4 bases and the J gene end by 3 bases; junction bases not matched to a gene: 5. The CDR3 has 15 residues. Here the CDR3 DNA reads TGTGCCAGCAGTTGGACAGGGAATAACAATCAGCCCCAGCATTTT. Amino acid sequence: CASSWTGNNNQPQHF.

The V gene is TRBV7-8, the J gene TRBJ1-2; perhaps TRBD1 as D (5 bases). Trimming shortened V by 4 bases and J by 7 bases, and 16 bases separated the two germline ends. The CDR3 runs to 14 residues. CDR1 is SGHVS, CDR2 FQNEAQ, per germline. CDR3 in DNA: TGTGCCAGCAGCTCCATAGAGGGGTTAGGTGGCTACACCTTC. Amino acids: CASSSIEGLGGYTF. Variable domain in full (rest from reference TRBV7-8 and TRBJ1-2): GAGVSQSPRYKVAKRGQDVALRCDPISGHVSLFWYQQALGQGPEFLTYFQNEAQLDKSGLPSDRFFAERPEGSVSTLKIQRTQQEDSAVYLCASSSIEGLGGYTFGSGTRLTVV.

This chain uses TRBV9 with TRBJ2-7, with TRBD2 matching 13 bases. After removal of 2 bases from V and 6 bases from J, the junction contained 5 bases not matched to a gene. This CDR3 has 15 amino acids. In germline, CDR1 is SGDLS, CDR2 YYNGEE. The CDR3, as DNA: TGTGCCAGCAGCGTCGGGACTAGCGGGGACTCCGAGCAGTACTTC. It translates to CASSVGTSGDSEQYF.

The chain uses TRBV5-1 and TRBJ2-2; no definite D call. Germline assignment: CDR1 SGHRS and CDR2 YFSETQ. CDR3 length: 12 residues. Trimming removed 8 bases from V and 3 bases from J, with 8 bases in between. The CDR3 here is CARWRDTGELFF. The CDR3 DNA is TGCGCCAGGTGGCGAGACACCGGGGAGCTGTTTTTT. The whole variable domain, filled in from reference TRBV5-1 and TRBJ2-2, reads KAGVTQTPRYLIKTRGQQVTLSCSPISGHRSVSWYQQTPGQGLQFLFEYFSETQRNKGNFPGRFSGRQFSNSRSEMNVSTLELGDSALYLCARWRDTGELFFGEGSRLTVL.